These 6 T cell receptor beta chains came from one sample sequenced in a study of T cells expressing NK-cell markers. TCRdb reanalyzed the 5' RACE reads and collapses them to one entry per CDR3 protein, without DNA. In total, the table holds 350,000 to 500,000 distinct CDR3 sequences. Sequencing input: blood T cells: a sorted CD56 or NKG2C T cell subset, CD4+ or CD8+ T cells, or bulk PBMC T cells (not recorded which). The source of these receptors is a woman aged 18 to 75 in good health.

This chain links TRBV12-3 or TRBV12-4 with TRBJ1-6; TCRdb designates TRBD1, a call that cannot be tested without DNA. CDR3 length: 13 amino acids. The CDR3 loop reads CASRGASNSPLHF.

This sequence joins TRBV30 and TRBJ1-2; TCRdb gives TRBD1 as the D gene, but with no DNA this cannot be confirmed. The germline V gene encodes CDR1 GTSNPN and CDR2 SVGIG (reference sequence). The CDR3 extends over 13 amino acids. Here the CDR3 reads CAWNLRGTYGYTF.

The chain combines TRBV20-1 with TRBJ1-2. The germline CDR1 and CDR2 sequences are DFQATT and SNEGSKA (reference sequence). CDR3 length equals 16 residues. The CDR3 reads CSARATGRAGDYGYTF.

The chain links TRBV5-1 to TRBJ2-5; checking the TCRdb D call of TRBD1 is not possible without DNA. Germline loops: CDR1 SGHRS, CDR2 YFSETQ. The CDR3 has 14 amino acids. CDR3 region: CASARAGTSETQYF.

The chain uses TRBV15 and TRBJ1-6. Germline CDR1 and CDR2: LNHNV and YYDKDF (reference sequence). CDR3 length: 13 residues. CDR3 protein: CATSRGGPSNLHF.

This chain joins TRBV4-2 and TRBJ2-2. Germline CDR1 LGHNA, CDR2 YNFKEQ. This CDR3 has 14 residues. The CDR3 reads CASSVSPNTGELFF.